These T cell receptor beta chains were read from a single sample in a study of molecular identifiers for immune sequencing clone quantification. TCRdb analysed the PCR reads with MiXCR anew, one entry per CDR3 protein. The table records around 470,000 distinct CDR3 sequences, about 25% of them present only once. Sequencing was done on a sample of naive CD8+ T cells from blood, with Jurkat cell RNA spiked in. The receptors were gathered from a human donor in good health. Some libraries in this study had Jurkat cell RNA spiked in. The CDR3 runs from the conserved cysteine through the conserved F or W.

>TRBJ2-3|TRBV12-3/TRBV12-4
CASSLEIISGSTDTQYF
>TRBJ1-1|TRBV29-1
CSVVDRADTEAFF
>TRBJ2-1|TRBV7-9
CASSPRSSGGYNEQFF
>TRBJ1-4|TRBV9
CASSPGGGSNEKLFF
>TRBJ1-4|TRBV12-3/TRBV12-4
CASSSGWNTNEKLFF
>TRBJ2-7|TRBV29-1
CSAGTGGPLEQYF
>TRBJ2-1|TRBV24-1
CATSESDGYNEQFF
>TRBJ2-7|TRBV13
CASSSLDRDSPYEQYF
>TRBJ2-3|TRBV6-5
CASSYAPLAGGTTDTQYF
>TRBJ2-7|TRBV15
CATSGDRGFYEQYF
>TRBJ2-7|TRBV19
CASSRVEAYEQYF
>TRBJ1-1|TRBV5-1
CASSLDKGNTEAFF
>TRBJ2-7|TRBV30
CAWSGQGQYF
>TRBJ2-2|TRBV6-1
CASSGSGIRLAVNTGELFF
>TRBJ2-1|TRBV7-2
CASSSWTGDWNEQFF
>TRBJ1-2|TRBV4-1
CASSLGGRGIVGYTF
>TRBJ2-2|TRBV9
CASTEGDTGELFF
>TRBJ2-3|TRBV19
CASSMGGGPVDTQYF
>TRBJ1-5|TRBV20-1
CSARDNRDYSNQPQHF
>TRBJ2-7|TRBV7-9
CAGSLGVYEQYF
>TRBJ2-7|TRBV6-5
CASSPDPSSYEQYF
>TRBJ2-1|TRBV27
CASSLIQPLAFSEQFF
>TRBJ1-5|TRBV20-1
CSARDRRGDGNQPQHF
>TRBJ2-2|TRBV20-1
CSATEGNPPGELFF
>TRBJ2-7|TRBV7-9
CASSLDSTGSYEQYF
>TRBJ1-5|TRBV4-3
CASSQDSRAGGNQPQHF
>TRBJ1-1|TRBV4-1
CASSQARGTEAFF
>TRBJ1-1|TRBV29-1
CSVEMNTEAFF
>TRBJ2-5|TRBV11-2
CASSYSAGPQETQYF
>TRBJ1-6|TRBV6-1
CASSSGVHGSSPLHF
>TRBJ2-7|TRBV20-1
CSAHEIGTSYYEQYF
>TRBJ2-5|TRBV4-3
CASSHGSGVQETQYF
>TRBJ2-7|TRBV20-1
CSARGEKPSGRAGYWDEQYF
>TRBJ2-3|TRBV6-2/TRBV6-3
CASSYSILGLAEGSGTDTQYF
>TRBJ2-6|TRBV30
CAWSVYRGPSGANVLTF
>TRBJ2-5|TRBV2
CASSETGHLQETQYF
>TRBJ2-3|TRBV6-1
CASSEGGDFTDTQYF
>TRBJ1-1|TRBV12-3/TRBV12-4
CASSLERPQNTEAFF
>TRBJ2-7|TRBV9
CASSVATGTAYEQYF
>TRBJ2-3|TRBV4-2
CASSQEIAGVADTQYF
>TRBJ2-1|TRBV7-3
CASSRDTMGEQFF
>TRBJ1-1|TRBV13
CASSLGREGLTWNTEAFF
>TRBJ1-2|TRBV9
CASSGTGGNYGYTF
>TRBJ2-2|TRBV7-2
CASSLADRNTGELFF
>TRBJ2-3|TRBV11-2
CASSLDGLAGATSTDTQYF
>TRBJ2-5|TRBV11-2
CASSSTPGRLAEETQYF
>TRBJ2-7|TRBV29-1
CSVGDGGTNFVDEQYF
>TRBJ2-5|TRBV5-1
CASSLPGTGGQETQYF
>TRBJ1-2|TRBV13
CASSHNTQGYTF
>TRBJ2-3|TRBV11-3
CASSLHRGTNTDTQYF
>TRBJ2-7|TRBV14
CASSQASGRGYEQYF
>TRBJ2-2|TRBV13
CASSPPRAGELFF
>TRBJ2-2|TRBV18
CASSTIGQENTGELFF
>TRBJ2-1|TRBV9
CASSASSSGGAREQFF